Listed below are T cell receptor beta chains from one sample, sequenced in a study of breast tumors, draining lymph nodes, adjacent tissues. From the multiplex PCR reads, TCRdb called clonotypes with MiXCR, one entry per CDR3 protein. The data contain 30,000 to 35,000 distinct CDR3 sequences, about 63% of them singletons. The sequencing input was breast tumor tissue. These receptors all stem from a female donor with breast cancer. Some clones in this sample may be carry-over from other donors' samples. The CDR3 runs from the conserved cysteine through the conserved F or W. Each record gives: V gene, CDR3 protein.

V: TRBV19; CDR3: CASTLGGAGSYYTGELFF
V: TRBV5-1; CDR3: CASRKDRRYEQYF
V: TRBV7-9; CDR3: CASSPKGGIMDYGYTF
V: TRBV24-1; CDR3: CATSDPSSGRARDTQYF
V: TRBV11-3; CDR3: CASSSSWHEQFF
V: TRBV29-1; CDR3: CSVETGSYEQYF
V: TRBV20-1; CDR3: CSAYGQSYEQYF
V: TRBV14; CDR3: CASRGRRDSNQPQHF
V: TRBV20-1; CDR3: CSASLVGQGSNQPQHF
V: TRBV12-5; CDR3: CASGLGDRGRVTDTQYF
V: TRBV7-2; CDR3: CASSLARGTEAFF
V: TRBV15; CDR3: CATSKGTSGYEQYF
V: TRBV2; CDR3: CASRGGGETQYF
V: TRBV11-2; CDR3: CASSFRLASSTYEQYF
V: TRBV6-1; CDR3: CASSHFGHLNTQYF
V: TRBV15; CDR3: CATSSRRGLPQETQYF
V: TRBV20-1; CDR3: CSARGGRGDYGYTF
V: TRBV11-2; CDR3: CASSPRDRGTQYF
V: TRBV29-1; CDR3: CSVEDLGGELFF
V: TRBV20-1; CDR3: CSTSGTYEQYF
V: TRBV24-1; CDR3: CATSDTSGGAPDTQYF
V: TRBV12-3/TRBV12-4; CDR3: CASSSSPGVGETQYF
V: TRBV6-1; CDR3: CASTRTVQGGGNTIYF
V: TRBV20-1; CDR3: CSVDFANTGELFF
V: TRBV7-8; CDR3: CASSFQGDTQYF
V: TRBV20-1; CDR3: CSARGVAGTYEQYF
V: TRBV12-5; CDR3: CASGRGPYEQYF
V: TRBV7-9; CDR3: CASSPQGGNQPQHF
V: TRBV19; CDR3: CASSRQGSPLHF
V: TRBV9; CDR3: CASSVQGDLYGYTF
V: TRBV7-9; CDR3: CASSDRDWETQYF
V: TRBV12-3/TRBV12-4; CDR3: CASSLGEGAINSPLHF
V: TRBV15; CDR3: CATKGDRGLLSNQPQHF
V: TRBV29-1; CDR3: CSVVWTGGVYGYTF
V: TRBV7-9; CDR3: CASDGQGRDTQYF
V: TRBV7-9; CDR3: CASSLVGNEQFF
V: TRBV7-9; CDR3: CASSPTGGIYEQYF
V: TRBV20-1; CDR3: CSARDTLTGRNTEAFF
V: TRBV20-1; CDR3: CSADTADEQFF
V: TRBV15; CDR3: CATSRGIQGPGSPLHF
V: TRBV25-1; CDR3: CASSEPGLAGVNEQFF
V: TRBV19; CDR3: CASSIEKGFGYGYTF
V: TRBV12-3/TRBV12-4; CDR3: CASSLARDRGLGEQFF
V: TRBV7-9; CDR3: CASSSSTVQETQYF
V: TRBV4-1; CDR3: CASSQEAGVGYTF
V: TRBV7-9; CDR3: CASSLESGETGELFF
V: TRBV11-2; CDR3: CASSTTTSGYEQYF
V: TRBV7-3; CDR3: CASSLTVYGRSYNEQFF
V: TRBV20-1; CDR3: CSARGHPYEQYF
V: TRBV5-4; CDR3: CASSLTRENSPLHF
V: TRBV7-9; CDR3: CASSLWDRQETQYF
V: TRBV7-3; CDR3: CASNRDTDTQYF
V: TRBV19; CDR3: CASSMGSPNTGELFF
V: TRBV7-3; CDR3: CASSLAHRTSGSGTSREQFF
V: TRBV7-6; CDR3: CASSVKTGSPSGYPF
V: TRBV11-2; CDR3: CASSLDRVSYEQYF
V: TRBV6-1; CDR3: CASSPEGTGTRFSPLHF
V: TRBV2; CDR3: CASSWTSGRLNEQYF
V: TRBV24-1; CDR3: CATSDSSGSGNEQFF
V: TRBV4-2; CDR3: CASSPYGYTGSETQYF